This T cell receptor (beta chain) was retrieved from a study of blood T cell repertoires in COVID-19. Overall study context: Samples representing acute and convalescent COVID-19 were sourced from the United States, Italy and Spain. From T cells, B-cell-depleted T cells, or PBMCs came the material, which was cDNA or gDNA.

Original processing methods: Reference gene primer amplification gave nucleated cell count estimates. TCRdb keeps only in-frame clones here, not all; method: immunoSEQ multiplex PCR. V and J calls and clone size are copied from that table; D and trimming were computed from the DNA. The sample records 250,000 to 300,000 clones, approximately 91% being singletons. Membership in each cohort depended on participant-reported clinical history. The CDR3 consists of 18 residues. Trimming took 3 bases from V and 0 from J; bases not matched to a gene: 10. CDR1 KGHSH and CDR2 LQKENI come from the germline V gene.

The sample comprised PBMCs or T cells enriched from blood (not recorded which). This receptor was taken from a woman aged 30 to 39 who had recovered from COVID-19. This chain joins TRBV18 and TRBJ2-1; 8 bases align to TRBD2. DNA of the CDR3: TGTGCCAGCTCACCTCTCAGCGGGGGCCTTAGCTCCTACAATGAGCAGTTCTTC. Protein sequence: CASSPLSGGLSSYNEQFF.